These 24 T cell receptor beta chains share one sample of origin, sequenced in a study of blood T cell repertoires in COVID-19. Sequenced by immunoSEQ multiplex PCR; TCRdb stores in-frame clones only, minus some. Among around 360,000 clones listed, around 87% were seen once. The sequencing input was peripheral blood. These receptors all stem from a woman between 25 and 40 years old with COVID-19, enrolled during active disease.

This clone showed up just once. CDR3 residues: CAWSELTGSQPQHF. The CDR3 DNA sequence: TGTGCCTGGAGTGAATTGACAGGGAGTCAGCCCCAGCATTTT. The V gene is TRBV30, the J gene TRBJ1-5, with 7 bases that match TRBD1. Per the germline V gene, CDR1 is GTSNPN and CDR2 is SVGIG (reference sequence). CDR3 length: 14 residues. Unmatched junction bases numbered 6, after V lost 1 base and J lost 6 bases.

V is TRBV19 and J is TRBJ2-3; 12 positions agree with TRBD2. Germline-derived CDR1 and CDR2 are LNHDA and SQIVND (reference sequence). J gave up 5 bases and V 7 bases, and 4 bases lay outside the gene matches. The CDR3 is 14 amino acids. Here the CDR3 DNA reads TGTGCCAGTACCCAACTAGCGGGAGGAGATACGCAGTATTTT. Translating gives CASTQLAGGDTQYF.

The chain couples TRBV12-3 or TRBV12-4 to TRBJ2-5, with a tentative D call TRBD1 (6 bases). The V gene lost 4 bases and the J gene lost 7 bases, with 10 bases spanning the gap. The CDR3 extends over 12 amino acids. CDR3 sequence: CASSYRVVTQYF. The DNA for the CDR3 is TGTGCCAGCAGTTACAGGGTTGTGACCCAGTACTTC.

The chain carries TRBV18 and TRBJ2-7, with TRBD2 matching 10 bases. The J segment lost 4 bases and the V segment lost 6 bases, leaving 6 bases of the junction unmatched. Germline CDR1 is KGHSH and CDR2 is LQKENI. CDR3 length equals 14 residues. CDR3 residues: CASSPTSGNYEQYF. The CDR3 nucleotides read TGTGCCAGCTCCCCTACTAGCGGGAATTACGAGCAGTACTTC.

The chain employs TRBV3-1 (or the pseudogene TRBV3-2) and TRBJ2-7; 14 bases align to TRBD2. After removal of 4 bases from V and 7 bases from J, the junction contained 6 bases not matched to a gene. Germline-derived CDR1 and CDR2 are LGHDT and YNNKEL (reference sequence). This CDR3 has 15 residues. The CDR3 is CASSPTSGRAWEQYF. CDR3 sequence (DNA): TGTGCCAGCAGCCCGACTAGCGGGAGGGCCTGGGAGCAGTACTTC.

This chain joins TRBV2 and TRBJ2-1; D gene ambiguous. Germline V lookup: CDR1 SNHLY, CDR2 FYNNEI. The CDR3 sequence is 14 residues long. V was clipped by 4 bases and J by 0 bases, with 7 bases between them. CDR3 sequence (DNA): TGTGCCAGCAGTGTTACGAGCTCCTACAATGAGCAGTTCTTC. It yields the protein CASSVTSSYNEQFF.

The chain is built from TRBV11-2 and TRBJ2-5; 9 bases match TRBD1. The V and J ends lost 0 bases and 9 bases, in that order; junction bases with no gene match: 5. The germline V gene encodes CDR1 SGHAT and CDR2 FQNNGV. The CDR3 covers 14 residues. The CDR3 DNA reads as TGTGCCAGCAGCTTAGATACAGGGGGCAAGCCCCAGTACTTC. Amino acid sequence: CASSLDTGGKPQYF.

The chain joins TRBV2 to TRBJ2-5; 10 nucleotides agree with TRBD2. Germline values: CDR1 SNHLY, CDR2 FYNNEI. This CDR3 has 16 amino acids. Losses at the gene ends were 6 bases for V and 5 bases for J; bases not matched to a gene: 12. Here the CDR3 reads CASRDPGSGRWETQYF. The CDR3 DNA sequence: TGTGCCAGCAGGGATCCTGGTAGCGGGAGGTGGGAGACCCAGTACTTC. The variable domain in full, with the rest retrieved from reference TRBV2 and TRBJ2-5, is EPEVTQTPSHQVTQMGQEVILRCVPISNHLYFYWYRQILGQKVEFLVSFYNNEISEKSEIFDDQFSVERPDGSNFTLKIRSTKLEDSAMYFCASRDPGSGRWETQYFGPGTRLLVL.

This clone was observed once. The chain combines TRBV18 with TRBJ1-2; 8 nucleotides align to TRBD1. Germline CDR1 and CDR2: KGHSH and LQKENI. This CDR3 has 14 amino acids. The J segment lost 3 bases and the V segment lost 0 bases, leaving 0 bases of the junction unmatched. This CDR3 reads CASSPPTGDYGYTF. CDR3 DNA sequence: TGTGCCAGCTCACCACCGACAGGGGACTATGGCTACACCTTC. Filled out from reference TRBV18 and TRBJ1-2, the complete variable domain reads NAGVMQNPRHLVRRRGQEARLRCSPMKGHSHVYWYRQLPEEGLKFMVYLQKENIIDESGMPKERFSAEFPKEGPSILRIQQVVRGDSAAYFCASSPPTGDYGYTFGSGTRLTVV.

This clone has just a few counts. V gene TRBV29-1 combines with J gene TRBJ2-5, with D hard to call. Germline V gene data show CDR1 as SQVTM and CDR2 as ANQGSEA. Deletions cut 4 bases from V and 1 base from J, with 4 bases between. CDR3 length: 11 amino acids. CDR3 residues: CSVAIQETQYF. The CDR3 region has the DNA TGCAGCGTTGCAATCCAAGAGACCCAGTACTTC.

This CDR3 is CASSLPFETQYF. DNA of the CDR3: TGTGCCAGCAGCCTCCCTTTCGAGACCCAGTACTTC. This chain links TRBV7-3 with TRBJ2-5; D call uncertain. CDR1 is SGHTA and CDR2 is FQGTGA in the germline V gene. The CDR3 sequence is 12 residues long. Trimming removed 5 bases from V and 5 bases from J, with 9 bases in between.

The J gene is TRBJ2-4, the V gene TRBV28; D is unresolved. The CDR3 consists of 14 residues. Trimming shortened V by 5 bases and J by 0 bases, and 8 bases separated the two germline ends. Germline assignment: CDR1 MDHEN and CDR2 SYDVKM. The chain's CDR3 is CASSPPRAKNIQYF. As DNA, the CDR3 is TGTGCCAGCAGTCCCCCTAGAGCCAAAAACATTCAGTACTTC. The complete variable domain, with remaining parts taken from reference TRBV28 and TRBJ2-4, reads DVKVTQSSRYLVKRTGEKVFLECVQDMDHENMFWYRQDPGLGLRLIYFSYDVKMKEKGDIPEGYSVSREKKERFSLILESASTNQTSMYLCASSPPRAKNIQYFGAGTRLSVL.

The chain uses TRBV5-4 and TRBJ2-1; weak D call: TRBD2 (5 bases). This CDR3 region has 15 residues. V was clipped by 6 bases and J by 7 bases, with 20 bases between them. The V gene's germline CDR1 is SGHNT and CDR2 YYREEE (reference sequence). The CDR3 DNA is TGTGCCAGCAACCCCGACCTAGCAAATATAAATGAGCAGTTCTTC. It yields the protein CASNPDLANINEQFF.

The gene calls are TRBV7-2 and TRBJ1-1, with D perhaps matching TRBD1 (6 bases). The CDR3 is 15 residues long. V lost 5 bases and J 0 bases, leaving 13 bases between the germline ends. Germline V gives CDR1 SGHTA, CDR2 FQGNSA. Written as DNA, the CDR3 is TGTGCCAGCAGCCACCGACAGGTAATGAACACTGAAGCTTTCTTT. It is translated as CASSHRQVMNTEAFF.

The chain carries TRBV3-1 (or the pseudogene TRBV3-2) and TRBJ2-7; D not resolved. In germline, CDR1 is LGHDT, CDR2 YNNKEL (reference sequence). This CDR3 contains 15 residues. V shed 1 base and J shed 0 bases, with 10 bases lying between them. The CDR3 loop is CASSQVASLSYEQYF. The CDR3 nucleotides are TGTGCCAGCAGCCAAGTTGCGTCCCTCTCCTACGAGCAGTACTTC.

The chain uses TRBV18 and TRBJ2-7; D possibly corresponds to TRBD2 (6 bases). The V gene lost 6 bases and the J gene lost 0 bases, with 9 bases spanning the gap. The CDR3 spans 13 residues. Germline CDR1 is KGHSH and CDR2 is LQKENI. The CDR3, as DNA: TGTGCCAGCTCTCGGGACTTCTCCTACGAGCAGTACTTC. This codes for CASSRDFSYEQYF.

The J gene is TRBJ2-7, the V gene TRBV6-6; the match to TRBD1 covers 8 bases. V lost 2 bases and J lost 3; bases outside the gene matches: 3. The germline V gene has CDR1 MNHNY and CDR2 SVGAGI (reference sequence). The CDR3 is 14 amino acids. The chain's CDR3 is CASSYAGGGYEQYF. The CDR3 DNA follows: TGTGCCAGCAGTTACGCAGGGGGCGGCTACGAGCAGTACTTC.

V gene TRBV28 combines with J gene TRBJ2-1, with D perhaps TRBD2 (6 bases). CDR3 length equals 15 residues. The germline V gene has CDR1 MDHEN and CDR2 SYDVKM. Deletions cut 8 bases from V and 4 bases from J, with 18 bases between. The CDR3 nucleotides are TGTGCCAGCGATCCAGGAGGGCCGGGTTACAATGAGCAGTTCTTC. Translation gives CASDPGGPGYNEQFF.

The rearrangement links TRBV19 to TRBJ1-6; D possibly corresponds to TRBD1 (6 bases). Trimming took 4 bases from V and 7 from J, leaving 8 bases between them. From germline, CDR1 is LNHDA and CDR2 SQIVND (reference sequence). The CDR3 runs to 13 residues. For the CDR3, the DNA is TGTGCCAGTAGTAGGGGGCTGAATTCACCCCTCCACTTT. Translating it yields CASSRGLNSPLHF.

V is TRBV13 and J is TRBJ2-5; TRBD2 matches at 9 bases. Germline CDR1 reads PRHDT; CDR2 reads FYEKMQ (reference sequence). The CDR3 runs to 16 residues. Unmatched junction bases numbered 10, after V lost 5 bases and J lost 3 bases. The CDR3 sequence: CASSQGGVAGEETQYF. The CDR3, as DNA: TGTGCCAGCAGCCAAGGGGGGGTAGCGGGAGAAGAGACCCAGTACTTC.

The chain employs TRBV11-2 and TRBJ2-3; a weak D match, TRBD2 (5 bases). CDR1 is SGHAT and CDR2 is FQNNGV in the germline V gene. The CDR3 sequence is 16 residues long. V dropped 1 base and J dropped 1 base, with 12 bases sitting between them. Here the CDR3 reads CASSLAPRDRTDTQYF. In nucleotides, the CDR3 is TGTGCCAGCAGCTTAGCCCCCCGGGATCGCACAGATACGCAGTATTTT.

J is TRBJ2-2 and V is TRBV2; TRBD1 agrees at 8 bases. The CDR3 is 15 residues long. The V and J ends lost 4 bases and 6 bases, in that order; junction bases with no gene match: 7. Germline CDR1 and CDR2: SNHLY and FYNNEI. CDR3 loop: CASSVQGARAGELFF. CDR3 coding DNA: TGTGCCAGCAGTGTCCAGGGGGCTCGGGCCGGGGAGCTGTTTTTT.

The V call is TRBV2, the J call TRBJ2-7, with 9 positions matching TRBD1. The length of the CDR3 is 15 residues. Germline CDR1 reads SNHLY; CDR2 reads FYNNEI. V lost 0 bases and J lost 3; bases outside the gene matches: 3. For the CDR3, the DNA is TGTGCCAGCAGTGAAGCTCGGACAGGGGACTACGAGCAGTACTTC. Translation gives CASSEARTGDYEQYF. Filled out from reference TRBV2 and TRBJ2-7, the complete variable domain reads EPEVTQTPSHQVTQMGQEVILRCVPISNHLYFYWYRQILGQKVEFLVSFYNNEISEKSEIFDDQFSVERPDGSNFTLKIRSTKLEDSAMYFCASSEARTGDYEQYFGPGTRLTVT.

The chain uses TRBV5-5 and TRBJ1-2; 9 nucleotides match TRBD1. The germline V gene encodes CDR1 SGHKS and CDR2 YYEKEE (reference sequence). The CDR3 length is 13 residues. The trim removed 0 bases at V and 9 bases at J, leaving 3 bases unmatched. CDR3 nucleotides: TGTGCCAGCAGCTTGGGGACAGGGGATAGCTACACCTTC. This encodes CASSLGTGDSYTF. The variable domain in full, completed from reference TRBV5-5 and TRBJ1-2, reads DAGVTQSPTHLIKTRGQQVTLRCSPISGHKSVSWYQQVLGQGPQFIFQYYEKEERGRGNFPDRFSARQFPNYSSELNVNALLLGDSALYLCASSLGTGDSYTFGSGTRLTVV.